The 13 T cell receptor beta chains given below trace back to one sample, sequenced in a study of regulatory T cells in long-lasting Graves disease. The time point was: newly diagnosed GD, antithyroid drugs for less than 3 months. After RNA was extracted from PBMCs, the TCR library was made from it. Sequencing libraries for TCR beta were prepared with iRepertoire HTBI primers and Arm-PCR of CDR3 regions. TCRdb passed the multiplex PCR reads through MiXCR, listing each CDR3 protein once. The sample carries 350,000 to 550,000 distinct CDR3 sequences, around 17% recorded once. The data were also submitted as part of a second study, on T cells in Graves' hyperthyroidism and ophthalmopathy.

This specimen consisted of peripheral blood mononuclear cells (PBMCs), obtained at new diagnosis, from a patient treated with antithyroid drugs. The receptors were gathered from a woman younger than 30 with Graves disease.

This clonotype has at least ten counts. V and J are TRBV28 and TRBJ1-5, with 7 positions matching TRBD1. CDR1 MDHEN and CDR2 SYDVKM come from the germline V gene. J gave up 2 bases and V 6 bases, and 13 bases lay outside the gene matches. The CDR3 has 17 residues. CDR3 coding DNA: TGTGCCAGCAGAAATCCGGGACAGTCCTTCGGCAATCAGCCCCAGCATTTT. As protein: CASRNPGQSFGNQPQHF.

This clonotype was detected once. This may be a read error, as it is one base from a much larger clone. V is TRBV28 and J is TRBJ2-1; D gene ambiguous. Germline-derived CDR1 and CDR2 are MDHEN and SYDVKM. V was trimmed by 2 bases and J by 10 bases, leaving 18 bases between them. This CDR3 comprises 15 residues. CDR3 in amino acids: CASSLPLSNSNEQFF. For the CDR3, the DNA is TGTGCCAGCAGTTTACCTCTTTCCAACTCTAACGAGCAGTTCTTC.

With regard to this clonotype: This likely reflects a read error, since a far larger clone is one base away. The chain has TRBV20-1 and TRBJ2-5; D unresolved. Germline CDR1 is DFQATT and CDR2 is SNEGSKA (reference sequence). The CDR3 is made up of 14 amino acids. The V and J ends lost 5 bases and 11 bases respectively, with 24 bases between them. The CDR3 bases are TGCAGTGCTGCCCACACAATTCTCTACAATGAGCAGTACTTC. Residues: CSAAHTILYNEQYF.

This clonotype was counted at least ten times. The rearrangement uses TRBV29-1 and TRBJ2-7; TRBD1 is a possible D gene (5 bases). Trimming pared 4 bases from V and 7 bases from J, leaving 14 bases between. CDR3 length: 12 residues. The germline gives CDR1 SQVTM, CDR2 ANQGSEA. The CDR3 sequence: CSVAQVPGEQYF. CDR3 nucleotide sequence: TGCAGCGTTGCACAGGTCCCCGGGGAGCAGTACTTC.

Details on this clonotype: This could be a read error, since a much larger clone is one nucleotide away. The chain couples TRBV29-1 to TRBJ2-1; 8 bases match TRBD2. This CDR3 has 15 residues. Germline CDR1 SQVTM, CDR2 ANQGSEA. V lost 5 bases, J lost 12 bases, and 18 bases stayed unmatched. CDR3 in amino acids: CSVNPGLAVFDVQFF. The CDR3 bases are TGCAGCGTTAATCCCGGACTAGCCGTCTTTGATGTGCAGTTCTTC.

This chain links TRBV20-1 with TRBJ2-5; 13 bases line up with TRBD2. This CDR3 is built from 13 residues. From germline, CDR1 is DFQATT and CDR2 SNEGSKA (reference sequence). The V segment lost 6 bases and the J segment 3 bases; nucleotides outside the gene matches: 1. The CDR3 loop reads CSAGLAGEETQYF. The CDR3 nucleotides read TGCAGTGCCGGACTAGCGGGAGAAGAGACCCAGTACTTC.

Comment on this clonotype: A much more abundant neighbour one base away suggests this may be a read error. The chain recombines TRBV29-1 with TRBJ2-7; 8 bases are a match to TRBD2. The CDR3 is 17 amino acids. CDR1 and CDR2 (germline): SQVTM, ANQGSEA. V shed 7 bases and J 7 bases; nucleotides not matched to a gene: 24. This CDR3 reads CSAQGRLGLGSYNEQYF. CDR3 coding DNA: TGCAGCGCCCAAGGCAGGTTGGGACTAGGGAGTTACAATGAGCAGTACTTC.

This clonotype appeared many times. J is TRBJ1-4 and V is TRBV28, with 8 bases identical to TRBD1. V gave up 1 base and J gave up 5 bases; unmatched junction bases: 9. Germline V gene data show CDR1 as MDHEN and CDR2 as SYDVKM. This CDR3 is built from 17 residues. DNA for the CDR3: TGTGCCAGCAGTTTATCCCCTCTGGACAGGGTAAATGAAAAACTGTTTTTT. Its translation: CASSLSPLDRVNEKLFF.

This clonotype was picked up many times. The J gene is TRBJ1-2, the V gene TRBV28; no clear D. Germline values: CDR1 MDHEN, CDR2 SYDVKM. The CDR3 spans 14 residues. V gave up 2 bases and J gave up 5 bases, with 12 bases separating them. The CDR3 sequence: CASSLISRGYGYTF. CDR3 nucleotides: TGTGCCAGCAGTTTAATCAGCCGCGGATATGGCTACACCTTC.

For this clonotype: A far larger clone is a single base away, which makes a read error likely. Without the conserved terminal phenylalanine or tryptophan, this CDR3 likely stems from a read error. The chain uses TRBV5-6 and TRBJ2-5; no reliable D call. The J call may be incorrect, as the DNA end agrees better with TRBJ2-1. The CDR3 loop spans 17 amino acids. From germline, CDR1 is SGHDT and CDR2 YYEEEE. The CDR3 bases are TGTGCCAGCAGCTCTCGCGAACGTACCAGGTTTTACAATGAGCAGTTCTAC. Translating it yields CASSSRERTRFYNEQFY.

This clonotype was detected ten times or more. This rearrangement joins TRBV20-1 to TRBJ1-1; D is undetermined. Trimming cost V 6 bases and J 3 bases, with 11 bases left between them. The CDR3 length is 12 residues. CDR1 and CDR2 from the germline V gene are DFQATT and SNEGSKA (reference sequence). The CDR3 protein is CSARTPDTEAFF. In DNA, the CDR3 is TGCAGTGCCCGAACTCCCGACACTGAAGCTTTCTTT.

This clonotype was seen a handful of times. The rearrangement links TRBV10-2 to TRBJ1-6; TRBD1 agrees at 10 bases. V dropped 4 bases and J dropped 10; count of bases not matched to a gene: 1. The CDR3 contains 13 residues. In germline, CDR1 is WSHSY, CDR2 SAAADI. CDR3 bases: TGCGCCAGCAGTGGACAGGGGGCATCACCCCTCCACTTT. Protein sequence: CASSGQGASPLHF.

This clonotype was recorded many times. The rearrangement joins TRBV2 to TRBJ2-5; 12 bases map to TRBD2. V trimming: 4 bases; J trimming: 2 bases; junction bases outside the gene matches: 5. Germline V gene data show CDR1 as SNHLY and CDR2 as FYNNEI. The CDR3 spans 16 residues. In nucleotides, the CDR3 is TGTGCCAGCAGTGCTGGACTAGCGGGGCGTCAAGAGACCCAGTACTTC. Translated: CASSAGLAGRQETQYF.